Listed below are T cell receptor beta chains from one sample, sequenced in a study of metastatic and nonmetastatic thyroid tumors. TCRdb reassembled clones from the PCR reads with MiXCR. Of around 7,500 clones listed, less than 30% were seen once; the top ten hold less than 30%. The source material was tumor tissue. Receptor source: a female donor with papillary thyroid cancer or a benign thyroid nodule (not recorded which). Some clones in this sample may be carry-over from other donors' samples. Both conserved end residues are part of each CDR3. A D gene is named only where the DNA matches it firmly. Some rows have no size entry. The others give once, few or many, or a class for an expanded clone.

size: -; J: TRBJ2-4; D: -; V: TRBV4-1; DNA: TGCGCCAGCAGCCAAGATTTCCGGATCGTAAACATTCAGTACTTC; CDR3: CASSQDFRIVNIQYF
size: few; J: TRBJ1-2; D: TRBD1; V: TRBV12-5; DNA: TGTGCTAGTGGTCCAGACAGGGGAGGCTACACCTTC; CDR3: CASGPDRGGYTF
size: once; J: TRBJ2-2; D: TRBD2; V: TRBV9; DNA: TGTGCCAGCAGCGTACATGGGACTAGCGGGGCCACCGGGGAGCTGTTTTTT; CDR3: CASSVHGTSGATGELFF
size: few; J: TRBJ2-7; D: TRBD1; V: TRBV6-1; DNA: TGTGCCAGCAGTAGACAGGGCCTCCCCTACGAGCAGTACTTC; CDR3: CASSRQGLPYEQYF
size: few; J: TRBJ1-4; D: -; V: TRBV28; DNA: TGTGCCAGCAGTGGCAGAAATGAAAAACTGTTTTTT; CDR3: CASSGRNEKLFF
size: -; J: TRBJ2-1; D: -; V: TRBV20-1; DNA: TGCAGTGCCGGAAACATGGTTGGTTACAATGAGCAGTTCTTC; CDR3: CSAGNMVGYNEQFF
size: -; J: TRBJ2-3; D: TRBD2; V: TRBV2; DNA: TGTGCCAGCAGTGGGGCTAGCGGGAGTCGTTCAGATACGCAGTATTTT; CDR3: CASSGASGSRSDTQYF
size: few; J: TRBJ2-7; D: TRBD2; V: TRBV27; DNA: TGTGCCAGCAGTCCACTCCCCGGTGGGACTAGCGGGAGGGACGAGCAGTACTTC; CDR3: CASSPLPGGTSGRDEQYF
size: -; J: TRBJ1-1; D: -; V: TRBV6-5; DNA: TGTGCCAGCAGGGGGGGGACGGTGGTGAACACTGAAGCTTTCTTT; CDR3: CASRGGTVVNTEAFF
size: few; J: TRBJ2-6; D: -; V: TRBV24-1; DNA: TGTGCCTCTTCCCCGGGACTCCGCTCTGGGGCCAACGTCCTGACTTTC; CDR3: CASSPGLRSGANVLTF